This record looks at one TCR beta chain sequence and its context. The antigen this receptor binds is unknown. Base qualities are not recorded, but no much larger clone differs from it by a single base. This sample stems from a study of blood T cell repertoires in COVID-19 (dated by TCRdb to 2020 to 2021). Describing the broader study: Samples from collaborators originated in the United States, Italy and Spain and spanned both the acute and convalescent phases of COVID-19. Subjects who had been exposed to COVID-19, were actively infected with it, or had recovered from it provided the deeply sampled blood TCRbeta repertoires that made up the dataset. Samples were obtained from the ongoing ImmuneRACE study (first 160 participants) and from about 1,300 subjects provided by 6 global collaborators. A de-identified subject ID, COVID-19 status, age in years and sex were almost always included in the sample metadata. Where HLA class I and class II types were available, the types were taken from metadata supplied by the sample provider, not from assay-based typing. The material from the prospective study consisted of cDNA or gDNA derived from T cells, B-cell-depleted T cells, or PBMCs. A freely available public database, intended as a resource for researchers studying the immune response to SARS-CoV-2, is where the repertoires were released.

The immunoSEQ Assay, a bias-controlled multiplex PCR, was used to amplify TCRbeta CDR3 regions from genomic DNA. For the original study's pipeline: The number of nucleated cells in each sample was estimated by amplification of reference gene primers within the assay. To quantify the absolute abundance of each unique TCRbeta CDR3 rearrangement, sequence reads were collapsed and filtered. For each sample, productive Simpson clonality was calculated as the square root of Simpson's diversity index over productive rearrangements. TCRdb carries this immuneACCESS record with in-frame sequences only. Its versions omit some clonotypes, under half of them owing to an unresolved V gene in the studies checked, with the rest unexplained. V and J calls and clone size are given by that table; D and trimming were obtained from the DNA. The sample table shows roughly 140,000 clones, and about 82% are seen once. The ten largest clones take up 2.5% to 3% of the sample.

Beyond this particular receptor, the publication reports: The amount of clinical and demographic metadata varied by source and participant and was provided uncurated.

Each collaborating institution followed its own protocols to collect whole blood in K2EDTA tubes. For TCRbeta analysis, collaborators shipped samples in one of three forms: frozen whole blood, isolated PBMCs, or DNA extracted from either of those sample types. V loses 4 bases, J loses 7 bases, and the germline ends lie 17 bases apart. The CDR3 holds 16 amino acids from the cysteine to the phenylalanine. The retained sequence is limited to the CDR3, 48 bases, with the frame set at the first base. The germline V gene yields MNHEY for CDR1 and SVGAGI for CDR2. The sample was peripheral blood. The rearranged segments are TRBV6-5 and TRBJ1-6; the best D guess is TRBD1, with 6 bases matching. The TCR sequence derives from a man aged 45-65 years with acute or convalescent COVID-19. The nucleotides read TGTGCCAGCAGTTTCTCGACCACAGGGTTCAATTCACCCCTCCACTTT. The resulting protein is CASSFSTTGFNSPLHF.